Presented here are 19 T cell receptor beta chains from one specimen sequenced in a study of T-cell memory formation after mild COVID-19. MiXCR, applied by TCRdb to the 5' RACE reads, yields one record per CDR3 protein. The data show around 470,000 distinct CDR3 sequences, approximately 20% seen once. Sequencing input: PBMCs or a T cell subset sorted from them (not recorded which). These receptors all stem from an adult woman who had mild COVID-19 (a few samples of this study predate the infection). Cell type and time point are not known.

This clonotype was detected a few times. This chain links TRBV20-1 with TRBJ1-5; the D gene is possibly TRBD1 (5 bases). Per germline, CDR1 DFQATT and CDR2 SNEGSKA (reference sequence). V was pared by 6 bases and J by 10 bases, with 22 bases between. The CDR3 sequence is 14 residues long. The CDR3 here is CSAGHPGGLYPQHF. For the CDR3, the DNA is TGCAGTGCCGGCCATCCCGGGGGTCTTTACCCCCAGCATTTT.

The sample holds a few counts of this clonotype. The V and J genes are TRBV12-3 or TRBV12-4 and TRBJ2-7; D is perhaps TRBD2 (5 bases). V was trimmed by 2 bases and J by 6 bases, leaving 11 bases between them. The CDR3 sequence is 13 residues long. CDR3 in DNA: TGTGCCAGCAGTTTACGGAGCCGGGGCGAGCAGTACTTC. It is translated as CASSLRSRGEQYF.

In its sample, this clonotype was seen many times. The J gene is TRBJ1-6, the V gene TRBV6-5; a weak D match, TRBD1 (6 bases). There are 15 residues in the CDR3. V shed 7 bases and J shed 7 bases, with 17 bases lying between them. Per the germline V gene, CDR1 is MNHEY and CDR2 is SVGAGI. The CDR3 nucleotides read TGTGCCAGCACCCTTAGGGTCAGGGGAAATTCACCCCTCCACTTT. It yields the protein CASTLRVRGNSPLHF.

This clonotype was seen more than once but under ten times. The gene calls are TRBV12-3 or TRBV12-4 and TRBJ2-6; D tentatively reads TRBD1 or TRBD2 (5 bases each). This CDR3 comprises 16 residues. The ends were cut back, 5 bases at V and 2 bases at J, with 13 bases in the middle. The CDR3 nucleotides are TGTGCCAGCAGTCCCCGGGACGGCGCTGGGGCCAACGTCCTGACTTTC. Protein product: CASSPRDGAGANVLTF.

The CDR3, as DNA: TGTGCCAGCAGCTTGGGCCCCGGGAGCTACTACGAGCAGTACTTC. Residues: CASSLGPGSYYEQYF. The chain links TRBV7-7 to TRBJ2-7; tentatively, D is TRBD2 (6 bases). V gave up 3 bases and J gave up 3 bases, with 15 bases separating them. Germline V gene sequence: CDR1 SSHAT, CDR2 FNYEAQ (reference sequence). The CDR3 sequence is 15 residues long.

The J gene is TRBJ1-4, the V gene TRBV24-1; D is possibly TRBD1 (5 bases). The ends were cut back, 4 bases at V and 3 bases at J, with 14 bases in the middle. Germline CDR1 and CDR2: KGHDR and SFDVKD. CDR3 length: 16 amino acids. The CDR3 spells CATSDSGIGSNEKLFF. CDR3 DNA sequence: TGTGCCACCAGTGACTCAGGGATTGGCTCTAATGAAAAACTGTTTTTT.

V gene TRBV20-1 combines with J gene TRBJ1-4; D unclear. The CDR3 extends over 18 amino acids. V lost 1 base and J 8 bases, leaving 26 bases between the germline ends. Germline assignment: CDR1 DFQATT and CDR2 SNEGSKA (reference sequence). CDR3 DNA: TGCAGTGCTAGAGCGTTTGGCGGGGAACTGGGTCTAAAGGAAAAACTGTTTTTT. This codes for CSARAFGGELGLKEKLFF.

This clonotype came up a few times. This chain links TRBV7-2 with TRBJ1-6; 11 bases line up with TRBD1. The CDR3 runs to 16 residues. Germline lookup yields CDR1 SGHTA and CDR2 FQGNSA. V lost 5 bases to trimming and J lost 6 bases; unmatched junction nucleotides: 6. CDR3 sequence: CASSTGQGVGNSPLHF. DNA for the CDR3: TGTGCCAGCAGCACGGGACAGGGGGTTGGTAATTCACCCCTCCACTTT.

CDR3 loop: CASILDTGELFF. In nucleotides, the CDR3 is TGTGCCAGCATCCTGGACACCGGGGAGCTGTTTTTT. V and J are TRBV12-3 or TRBV12-4 and TRBJ2-2; D gene ambiguous. This CDR3 contains 12 residues. Trimming shortened V by 7 bases and J by 3 bases, and 6 bases separated the two germline ends.

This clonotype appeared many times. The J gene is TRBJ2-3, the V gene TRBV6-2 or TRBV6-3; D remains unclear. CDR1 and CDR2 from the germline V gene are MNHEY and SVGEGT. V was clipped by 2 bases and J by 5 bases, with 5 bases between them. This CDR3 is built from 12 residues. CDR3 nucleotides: TGTGCCAGCAGTTACGTGGGAGATACGCAGTATTTT. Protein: CASSYVGDTQYF.

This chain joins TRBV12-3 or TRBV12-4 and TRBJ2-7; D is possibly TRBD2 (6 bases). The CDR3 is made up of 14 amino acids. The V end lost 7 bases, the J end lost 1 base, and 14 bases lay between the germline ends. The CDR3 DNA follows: TGTGCCAGCACCACAGCGGGCCGATCCTACGAGCAGTACTTC. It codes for CASTTAGRSYEQYF.

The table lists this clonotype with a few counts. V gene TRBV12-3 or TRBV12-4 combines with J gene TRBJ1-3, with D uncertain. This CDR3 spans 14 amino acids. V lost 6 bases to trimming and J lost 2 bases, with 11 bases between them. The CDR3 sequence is CASSSNTAGNTIYF. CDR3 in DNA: TGTGCCAGCAGCTCCAACACGGCTGGAAACACCATATATTTT.

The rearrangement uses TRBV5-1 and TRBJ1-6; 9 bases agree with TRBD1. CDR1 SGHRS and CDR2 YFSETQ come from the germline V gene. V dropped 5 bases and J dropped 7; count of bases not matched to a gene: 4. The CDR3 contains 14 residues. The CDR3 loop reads CASRRDRDNSPLHF. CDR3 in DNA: TGCGCCAGCAGACGGGACAGGGACAATTCACCCCTCCACTTT.

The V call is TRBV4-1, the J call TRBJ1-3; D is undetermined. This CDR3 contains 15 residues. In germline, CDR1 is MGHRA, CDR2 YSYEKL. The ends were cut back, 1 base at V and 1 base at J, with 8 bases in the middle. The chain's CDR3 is CASSQVWGSGNTIYF. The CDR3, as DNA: TGCGCCAGCAGCCAAGTGTGGGGTTCTGGAAACACCATATATTTT.

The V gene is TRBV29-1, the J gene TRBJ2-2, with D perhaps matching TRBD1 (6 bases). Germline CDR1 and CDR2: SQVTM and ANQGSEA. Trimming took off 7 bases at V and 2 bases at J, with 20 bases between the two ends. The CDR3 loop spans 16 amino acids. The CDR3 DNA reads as TGCAGCGATGTGGCCGACAGGACAACCAACACCGGGGAGCTGTTTTTT. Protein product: CSDVADRTTNTGELFF.

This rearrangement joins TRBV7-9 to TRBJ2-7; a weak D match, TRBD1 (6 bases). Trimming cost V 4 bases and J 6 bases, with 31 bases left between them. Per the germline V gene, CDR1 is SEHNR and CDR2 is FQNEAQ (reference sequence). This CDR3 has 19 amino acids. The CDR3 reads CASSSGITGRRRRLIEQYF. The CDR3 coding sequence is TGTGCCAGCAGCTCGGGAATCACAGGGCGCCGGCGACGTTTAATCGAGCAGTACTTC.

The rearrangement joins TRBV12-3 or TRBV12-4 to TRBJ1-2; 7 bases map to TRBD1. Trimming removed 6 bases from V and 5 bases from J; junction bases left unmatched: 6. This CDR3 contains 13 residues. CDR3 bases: TGTGCCAGCAGAAGGGGGCGCGGGTATGGCTACACCTTC. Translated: CASRRGRGYGYTF.

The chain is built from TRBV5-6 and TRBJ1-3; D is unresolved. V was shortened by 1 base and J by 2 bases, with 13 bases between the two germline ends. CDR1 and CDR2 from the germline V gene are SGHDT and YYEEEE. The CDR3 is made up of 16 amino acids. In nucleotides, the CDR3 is TGTGCCAGCAGCTTGCCGACCCCCGGCACTGGAAACACCATATATTTT. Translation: CASSLPTPGTGNTIYF.

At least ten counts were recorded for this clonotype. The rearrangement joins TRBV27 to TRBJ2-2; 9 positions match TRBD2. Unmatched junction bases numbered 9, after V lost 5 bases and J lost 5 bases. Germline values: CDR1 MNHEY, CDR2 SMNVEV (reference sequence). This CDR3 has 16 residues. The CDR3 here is CASSPLAGASTGELFF. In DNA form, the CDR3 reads TGTGCCAGCAGTCCATTAGCGGGAGCAAGTACCGGGGAGCTGTTTTTT.